This T cell receptor (beta chain) is drawn from a study of cytomegalovirus exposure and HLA in healthy donors. The study, taken as a whole, reports: According to an earlier analysis, most TCR beta V segments yielded productive rearrangements about 87% or about 30% of the time. The study flagged around 150 TCR beta chains as cytomegalovirus-associated. Cytomegalovirus status was reportedly diagnosed by the classifier with high specificity and sensitivity.

Comment on this clone: Its target is unknown.

This PCR relied on a set of 60 Vbeta primers and 13 Jbeta primers. The table came from immunoSEQ multiplex PCR; TCRdb's copy has only in-frame clones and leaves some out. The sample has some 120,000 clones, and its top ten clones hold 3.7%. The receptor was derived from a man aged 25 to 40 in good health and CMV-seronegative. Sequencing used PBMCs.

DNA for the CDR3: TGTGCCAGCAGTGGGGACATAGGGGGCGAAGAGACCCAGTACTTC. Protein sequence: CASSGDIGGEETQYF. This rearrangement joins TRBV6-1 to TRBJ2-5, with 7 nucleotides matching TRBD1. The trim removed 4 bases at V and 3 bases at J, leaving 8 bases unmatched. The CDR3 is 15 residues long. Germline CDR1 reads MNHNS; CDR2 reads SASEGT.